Included here is one TCR beta chain sequence, with context. The data belong to a study of blood T cell repertoires in COVID-19. Study information: There were acute and convalescent COVID-19 samples, and they came from the United States, Italy and Spain. Sources were T cells, B-cell-depleted T cells, or PBMCs; the material itself was cDNA or gDNA.

Original methodology: Amplifying reference gene primers gave estimates of nucleated cell counts. TCRdb keeps only in-frame clones here, not all; method: immunoSEQ multiplex PCR. Clonal size and the V and J genes are those of that table, whereas D and trimming came from the DNA. The data contain 110,000 to 150,000 clones, around 87% of them seen just once; the ten biggest clones take up over 5%. Germline V gives CDR1 LGHDT, CDR2 YNNKEL (reference sequence). CDR3 length: 16 amino acids. Between the trimmed V and J ends, which lost 2 bases and 3 bases, there was a span of 16 bases. Sequenced sample: peripheral blood. This clonotype was sampled from a human donor in a cohort sampled during active COVID-19. The rearrangement links TRBV3-1 (or the pseudogene TRBV3-2) to TRBJ1-1; D gene uncertain. The DNA for the CDR3 is TGTGCCAGCAGCCAAACCAACGGGGTCGGGTACACTGAAGCTTTCTTT. Residues: CASSQTNGVGYTEAFF.